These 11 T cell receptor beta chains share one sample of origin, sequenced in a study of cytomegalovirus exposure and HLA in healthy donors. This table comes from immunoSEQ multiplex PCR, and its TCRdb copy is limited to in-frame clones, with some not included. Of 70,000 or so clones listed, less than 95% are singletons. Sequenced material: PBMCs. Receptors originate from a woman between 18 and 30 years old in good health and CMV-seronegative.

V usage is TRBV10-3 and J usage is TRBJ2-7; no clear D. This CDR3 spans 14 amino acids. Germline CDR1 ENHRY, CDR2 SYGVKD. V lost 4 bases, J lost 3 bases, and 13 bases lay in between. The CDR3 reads CAISGRSEDYEQYF. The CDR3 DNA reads TGTGCCATCAGTGGGCGGAGCGAGGACTACGAGCAGTACTTC.

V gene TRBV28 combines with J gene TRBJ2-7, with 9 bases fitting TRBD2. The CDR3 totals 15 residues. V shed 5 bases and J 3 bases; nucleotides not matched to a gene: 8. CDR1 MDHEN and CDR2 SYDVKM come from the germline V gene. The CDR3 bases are TGTGCCAGCAGTCTGAGAGGACTAGCGAGCTACGAGCAGTACTTC. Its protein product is CASSLRGLASYEQYF. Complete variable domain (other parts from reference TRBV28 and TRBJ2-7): DVKVTQSSRYLVKRTGEKVFLECVQDMDHENMFWYRQDPGLGLRLIYFSYDVKMKEKGDIPEGYSVSREKKERFSLILESASTNQTSMYLCASSLRGLASYEQYFGPGTRLTVT.

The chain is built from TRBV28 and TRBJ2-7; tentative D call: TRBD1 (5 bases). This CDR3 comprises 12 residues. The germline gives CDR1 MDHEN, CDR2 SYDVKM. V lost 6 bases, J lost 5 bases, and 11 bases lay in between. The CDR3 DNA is TGTGCCAGCAGACCTGACAGTGACGAGCAGTACTTC. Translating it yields CASRPDSDEQYF.

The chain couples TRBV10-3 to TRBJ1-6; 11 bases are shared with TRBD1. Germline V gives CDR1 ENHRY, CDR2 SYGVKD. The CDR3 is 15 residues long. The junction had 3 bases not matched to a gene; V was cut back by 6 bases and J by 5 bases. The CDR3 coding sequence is TGTGCCATCAGAGGACAGGGGGCGGATAATTCACCCCTCCACTTT. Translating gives CAIRGQGADNSPLHF.

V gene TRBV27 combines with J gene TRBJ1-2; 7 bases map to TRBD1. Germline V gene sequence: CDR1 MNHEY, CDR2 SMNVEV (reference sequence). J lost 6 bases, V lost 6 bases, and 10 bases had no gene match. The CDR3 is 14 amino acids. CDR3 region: CASRQGQTLNGYTF. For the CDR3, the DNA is TGTGCCAGCAGACAGGGACAGACCTTAAATGGCTACACCTTC.

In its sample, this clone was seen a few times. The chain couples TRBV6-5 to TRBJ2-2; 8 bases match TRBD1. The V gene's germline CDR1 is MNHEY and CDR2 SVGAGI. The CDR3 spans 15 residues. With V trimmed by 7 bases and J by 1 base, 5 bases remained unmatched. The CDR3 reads CASKRGTGNTGELFF. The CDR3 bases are TGTGCCAGCAAAAGGGGGACAGGGAACACCGGGGAGCTGTTTTTT.

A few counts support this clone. CDR3 sequence: CASRRGFSKNIQYF. Here the CDR3 DNA reads TGTGCCAGCAGGCGGGGGTTCTCCAAAAACATTCAGTACTTC. The chain carries TRBV2 and TRBJ2-4; 7 bases line up with TRBD2. Germline CDR1 and CDR2: SNHLY and FYNNEI. After removal of 6 bases from V and 2 bases from J, the junction contained 4 bases not matched to a gene. The length of the CDR3 is 14 residues.

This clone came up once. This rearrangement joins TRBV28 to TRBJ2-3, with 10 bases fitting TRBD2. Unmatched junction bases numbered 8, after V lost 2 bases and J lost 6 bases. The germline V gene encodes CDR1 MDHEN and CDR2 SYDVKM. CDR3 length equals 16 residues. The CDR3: CASSLINLAGVDTQYF. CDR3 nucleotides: TGTGCCAGCAGTTTAATAAATCTAGCGGGGGTGGATACGCAGTATTTT.

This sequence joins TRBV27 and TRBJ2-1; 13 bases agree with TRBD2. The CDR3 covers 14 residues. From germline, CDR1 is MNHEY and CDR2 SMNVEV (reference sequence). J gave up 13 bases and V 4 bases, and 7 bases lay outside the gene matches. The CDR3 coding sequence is TGTGCCAGCAGTTCCCCTGGACTAGCGGGAGACCAGTTCTTC. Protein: CASSSPGLAGDQFF.

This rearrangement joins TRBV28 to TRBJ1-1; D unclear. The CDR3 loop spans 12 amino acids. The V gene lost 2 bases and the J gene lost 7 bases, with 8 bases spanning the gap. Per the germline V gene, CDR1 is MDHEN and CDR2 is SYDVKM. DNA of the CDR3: TGTGCCAGCAGTTTACTCCCGAGTGAAGCTTTCTTT. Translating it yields CASSLLPSEAFF.

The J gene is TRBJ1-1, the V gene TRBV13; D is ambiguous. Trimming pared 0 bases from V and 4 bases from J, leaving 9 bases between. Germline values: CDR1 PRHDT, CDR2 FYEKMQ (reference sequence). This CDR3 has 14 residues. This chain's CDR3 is CASSLGPAGTEAFF. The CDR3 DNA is TGTGCCAGCAGCTTAGGCCCGGCGGGCACTGAAGCTTTCTTT.